This T cell receptor beta chain was recovered during a study of CD8+CD57+ T cells in acquired aplastic anemia. Study at large: DNA recovered from sorted CD4+ and CD8+ cells had a mean of approximately 3.5 ug. Points from the study as a whole: Patients and controls had CD8+ Simpson's diversity values that were not significantly distinct.

Profiling that covered TCR beta VDJ and CDR3 relied on genomic DNA as its template. TCRdb re-called the reads through MiXCR, storing one row per CDR3 protein. The sample carries about 120,000 distinct CDR3 sequences, under 65% recorded once. The V gene's germline CDR1 is SNHLY and CDR2 FYNNEI. The CDR3 consists of 13 residues. The V end lost 7 bases, the J end lost 5 bases, and 12 bases lay between the germline ends. Individuals selected for sequencing had exhibited CD8+CD57+ cell expansion on flow cytometry. Patients were therapy-naive when their blood was sampled. On this clonotype: Its matching antigen is unknown.

The sequence derives from a human donor with aplastic anemia. This chain links TRBV2 with TRBJ2-1, with D possibly being TRBD1 (6 bases). Sequencing was performed on sorted CD4+, CD8+, or CD8+CD57+ T cells (not recorded which) from PBMCs. The CDR3, as DNA: TGTGCCAGCATTGACTCAGGGGACAATGAGCAGTTCTTC. Protein sequence: CASIDSGDNEQFF.